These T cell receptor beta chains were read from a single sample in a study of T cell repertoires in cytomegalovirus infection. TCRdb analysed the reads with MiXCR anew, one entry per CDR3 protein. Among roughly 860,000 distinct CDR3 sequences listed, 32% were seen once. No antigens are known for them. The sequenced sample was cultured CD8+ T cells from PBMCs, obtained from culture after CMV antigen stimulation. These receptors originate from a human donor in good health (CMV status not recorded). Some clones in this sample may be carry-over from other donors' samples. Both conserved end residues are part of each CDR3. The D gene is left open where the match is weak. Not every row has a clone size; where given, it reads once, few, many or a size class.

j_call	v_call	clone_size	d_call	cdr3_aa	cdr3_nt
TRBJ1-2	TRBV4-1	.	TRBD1	CASSQPLRGEYGYTF	TGCGCCAGCAGCCAGCCACTCAGGGGGGAATATGGCTACACCTTC
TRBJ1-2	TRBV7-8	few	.	CASRGGFYGYTF	TGTGCCAGCAGGGGTGGTTTCTATGGCTACACCTTC
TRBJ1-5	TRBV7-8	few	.	CASSLRTATYSNQPQHF	TGTGCCAGCAGCTTAAGGACAGCTACTTATAGCAATCAGCCCCAGCATTTT
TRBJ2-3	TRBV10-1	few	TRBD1	CASSDGEGQGIDTQYF	TGCGCCAGCAGTGACGGCGAAGGACAGGGGATAGATACGCAGTATTTT
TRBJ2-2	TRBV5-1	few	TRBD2	CASSVGLAGVITGELFF	TGCGCCAGCAGCGTAGGACTAGCGGGGGTTATCACCGGGGAGCTGTTTTTT
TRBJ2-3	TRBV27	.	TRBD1	CASRTGVVTDTQYF	TGTGCCAGCAGAACAGGGGTCGTCACAGATACGCAGTATTTT
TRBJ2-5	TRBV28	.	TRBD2	CASLTPFGGARETQYF	TGTGCCAGCCTTACTCCCTTCGGGGGGGCACGTGAGACCCAGTACTTC
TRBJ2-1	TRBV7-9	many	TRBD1	CASSLRQGAGNEQFF	TGTGCCAGCAGCCTGCGACAGGGGGCTGGGAATGAGCAGTTCTTC
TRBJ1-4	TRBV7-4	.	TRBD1	CASSYYGQGGEKLFF	TGTGCCAGCAGCTACTACGGACAGGGAGGTGAAAAACTGTTTTTT
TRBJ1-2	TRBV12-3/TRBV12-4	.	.	CASSLVQGLLDGYTF	TGTGCCAGCAGTTTGGTGCAGGGGTTATTGGATGGCTACACCTTC
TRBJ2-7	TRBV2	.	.	CASSEDAGYYEQYF	TGTGCCAGCAGTGAAGATGCAGGGTACTACGAGCAGTACTTC
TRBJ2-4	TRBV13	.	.	CASTLGGSLAKNIQYF	TGTGCCAGCACCCTCGGAGGGTCGCTAGCCAAAAACATTCAGTACTTC
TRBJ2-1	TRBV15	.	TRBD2	CATSSPWRGDIYEQFF	TGTGCCACCAGCAGTCCTTGGCGGGGGGACATATATGAGCAGTTCTTC
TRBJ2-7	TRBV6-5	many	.	CASSYSRQQYF	TGTGCCAGCAGTTACTCGCGACAGCAGTACTTC
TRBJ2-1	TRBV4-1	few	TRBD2	CASSSAGGGGADEQFF	TGCGCCAGCAGCTCCGCTGGGGGCGGGGGGGCCGATGAGCAGTTCTTC
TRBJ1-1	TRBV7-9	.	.	CASSLEGGASEAFF	TGTGCCAGCAGCTTAGAGGGGGGGGCCTCTGAAGCTTTCTTT
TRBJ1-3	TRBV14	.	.	CASSQVGRSSGNTIYF	TGTGCCAGCAGCCAAGTAGGCAGGAGCTCTGGAAACACCATATATTTT
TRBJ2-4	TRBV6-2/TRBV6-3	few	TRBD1	CASSATGVGAKNIQYF	TGTGCCAGCAGTGCGACAGGGGTTGGTGCCAAAAACATTCAGTACTTC
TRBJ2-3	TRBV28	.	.	CASSGHLERDTQYF	TGTGCCAGCAGCGGACATCTAGAGAGGGATACGCAGTATTTT
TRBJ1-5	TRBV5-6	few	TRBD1	CASSLGGGGPQHF	TGTGCCAGCAGCTTGGGAGGGGGCGGGCCCCAGCATTTT
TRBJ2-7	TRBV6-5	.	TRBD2	CASRTGGENSYEQYF	TGTGCCAGCAGAACGGGGGGGGAGAACTCCTACGAGCAGTACTTC
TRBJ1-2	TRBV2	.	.	CASSGRRDGYTF	TGTGCCAGCAGTGGGAGGAGGGATGGCTACACCTTC
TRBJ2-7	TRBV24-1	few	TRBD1	CATSDPTGGKSCEQYF	TGTGCCACCAGTGATCCCACAGGGGGCAAGTCGTGTGAGCAGTACTTC
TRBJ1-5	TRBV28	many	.	CASCGARGKNQPQHF	TGTGCCAGCTGCGGGGCCAGGGGAAAAAATCAGCCCCAGCATTTT
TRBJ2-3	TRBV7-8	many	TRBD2	CASSWGLAGGLHITDTQYF	TGTGCCAGCAGCTGGGGACTAGCGGGGGGTCTACATATCACAGATACGCAGTATTTT
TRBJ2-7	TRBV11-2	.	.	CASSLAENFYEQYF	TGTGCCAGCAGCTTAGCGGAAAATTTCTACGAGCAGTACTTC
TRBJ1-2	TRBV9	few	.	CASSPLVTDPNGYTF	TGTGCCAGCAGCCCCCTCGTAACAGATCCTAATGGCTACACCTTC
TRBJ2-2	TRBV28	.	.	CASSEIGQWQNTGELFF	TGTGCCAGCAGCGAAATTGGACAGTGGCAAAACACCGGGGAGCTGTTTTTT
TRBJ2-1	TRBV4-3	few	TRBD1	CASSQDDTGVPYNEQFF	TGCGCCAGCAGCCAAGACGACACAGGGGTTCCCTACAATGAGCAGTTCTTC
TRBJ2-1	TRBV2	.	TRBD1	CASSIWDRGTNEQFF	TGTGCCAGCTCTATTTGGGACAGGGGTACGAATGAGCAGTTCTTC
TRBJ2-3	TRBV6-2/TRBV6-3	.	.	CASSYSMPPGDTQYF	TGTGCCAGCAGTTACTCGATGCCCCCGGGAGATACGCAGTATTTT
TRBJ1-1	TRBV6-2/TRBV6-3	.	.	CASSYGHEAFF	TGTGCCAGCAGTTATGGTCATGAAGCTTTCTTT
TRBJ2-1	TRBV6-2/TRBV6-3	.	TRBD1	CASSIVGGQGLEQFF	TGTGCCAGCAGCATCGTTGGGGGACAGGGTCTTGAGCAGTTCTTC
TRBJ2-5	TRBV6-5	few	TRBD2	CASSGLAGELQETQYF	TGTGCCAGCAGCGGACTAGCGGGGGAACTCCAAGAGACCCAGTACTTC
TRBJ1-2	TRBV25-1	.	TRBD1	CASTDRGQSYGYTF	TGTGCCAGCACCGACAGGGGGCAGAGCTATGGCTACACCTTC
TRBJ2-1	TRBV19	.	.	CASSIRSSSWNEQFF	TGTGCCAGTAGTATACGGTCTTCATCATGGAATGAGCAGTTCTTC
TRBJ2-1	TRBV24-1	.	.	CATSDGAASRDEQFF	TGTGCCACCAGTGATGGAGCAGCCTCCCGGGATGAGCAGTTCTTC
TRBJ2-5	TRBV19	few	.	CASSIGSSQETQYF	TGTGCCAGTAGTATAGGTTCCAGTCAAGAGACCCAGTACTTC
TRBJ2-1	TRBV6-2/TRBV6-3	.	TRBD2	CASSYSSGTSGYIEQFF	TGTGCCAGCAGTTACTCTTCCGGGACTAGCGGATACATTGAGCAGTTCTTC
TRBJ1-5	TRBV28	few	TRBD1	CASRRTGNNQPQHF	TGTGCCAGCAGGCGGACAGGGAACAATCAGCCCCAGCATTTT
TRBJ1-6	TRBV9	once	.	CASSAGHGNSPLHF	TGTGCCAGCAGCGCGGGACATGGTAATTCACCCCTCCACTTT
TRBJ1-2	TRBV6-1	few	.	CASIPDRNLQHYGYTF	TGTGCCAGCATTCCGGACAGAAATCTTCAGCACTATGGCTACACCTTC
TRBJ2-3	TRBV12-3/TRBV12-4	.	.	CASSPVGGSDTQYF	TGTGCCAGCAGCCCAGTTGGGGGTTCAGATACGCAGTATTTT
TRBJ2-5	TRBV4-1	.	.	CASSQAGETQYF	TGCGCCAGCAGCCAAGCCGGGGAGACCCAGTACTTC
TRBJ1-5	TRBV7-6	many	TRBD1	CASSLTGGSAQPQHF	TGTGCCAGCAGCTTAACAGGGGGGTCCGCTCAGCCCCAGCATTTT
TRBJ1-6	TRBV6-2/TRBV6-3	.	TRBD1	CASQGPRYRDRGSPLHF	TGTGCCAGCCAAGGCCCTAGATACCGGGACAGGGGTTCACCCCTCCACTTT
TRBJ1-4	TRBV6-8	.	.	CANSYSDAVEKLFF	TGTGCCAACAGTTACTCCGATGCGGTTGAAAAACTGTTTTTT
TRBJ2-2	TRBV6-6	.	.	CASSYEEGLSTGELFF	TGTGCCAGCAGTTACGAAGAAGGACTATCCACCGGGGAGCTGTTTTTT
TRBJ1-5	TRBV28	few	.	CASSLSATYGNQPQHF	TGTGCCAGCAGTTTATCGGCTACTTACGGCAATCAGCCCCAGCATTTT
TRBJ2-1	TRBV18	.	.	CVSSQGGPDSSYNEQFF	TGTGTCAGCTCACAGGGGGGGCCTGATAGCTCCTACAATGAGCAGTTCTTC
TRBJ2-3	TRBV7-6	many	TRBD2	CASSVASGGTDTQYF	TGTGCCAGCAGCGTAGCTAGCGGGGGCACAGATACGCAGTATTTT